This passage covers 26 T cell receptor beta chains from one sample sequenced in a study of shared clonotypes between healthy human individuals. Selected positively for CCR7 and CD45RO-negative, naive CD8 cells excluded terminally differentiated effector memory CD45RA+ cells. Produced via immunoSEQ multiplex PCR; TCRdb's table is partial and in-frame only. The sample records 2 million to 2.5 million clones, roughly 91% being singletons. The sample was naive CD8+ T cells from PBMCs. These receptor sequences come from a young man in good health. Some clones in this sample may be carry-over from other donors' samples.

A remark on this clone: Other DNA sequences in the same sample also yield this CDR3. The CDR3 reads CASSRRQMNTEAFF. The CDR3 bases are TGTGCCAGCAGTCGTCGACAGATGAACACTGAAGCTTTCTTT. The chain links TRBV27 to TRBJ1-1; a possible D gene is TRBD1 (5 bases). This CDR3 is 14 amino acids long. The V end lost 5 bases, the J end lost 0 bases, and 10 bases lay between the germline ends. Germline CDR1 MNHEY, CDR2 SMNVEV (reference sequence).

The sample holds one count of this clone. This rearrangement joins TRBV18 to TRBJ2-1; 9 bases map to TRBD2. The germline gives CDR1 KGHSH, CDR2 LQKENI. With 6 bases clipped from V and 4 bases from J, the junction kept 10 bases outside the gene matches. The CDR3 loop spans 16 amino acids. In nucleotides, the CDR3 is TGTGCCAGCTCCCCGAGCCCTAGCGGGAATTACAATGAGCAGTTCTTC. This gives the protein CASSPSPSGNYNEQFF.

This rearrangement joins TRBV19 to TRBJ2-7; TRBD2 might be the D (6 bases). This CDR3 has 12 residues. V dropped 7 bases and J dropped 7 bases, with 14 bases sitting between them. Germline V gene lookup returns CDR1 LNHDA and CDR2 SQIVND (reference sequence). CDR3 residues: CASNTAAGEQYF. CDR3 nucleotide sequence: TGTGCCAGTAATACGGCTGCGGGGGAGCAGTACTTC.

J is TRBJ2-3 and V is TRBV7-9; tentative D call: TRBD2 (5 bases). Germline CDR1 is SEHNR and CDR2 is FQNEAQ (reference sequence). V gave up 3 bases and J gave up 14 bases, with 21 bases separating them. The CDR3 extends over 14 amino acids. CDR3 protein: CASSFLVRGEGLYF. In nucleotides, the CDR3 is TGTGCCAGCAGCTTCTTGGTCCGTGGAGAGGGCTTGTATTTT.

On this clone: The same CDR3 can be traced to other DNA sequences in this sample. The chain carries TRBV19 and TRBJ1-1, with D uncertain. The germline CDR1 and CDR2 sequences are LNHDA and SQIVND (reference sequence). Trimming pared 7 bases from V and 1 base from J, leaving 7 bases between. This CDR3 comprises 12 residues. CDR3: CASTGPNTEAFF. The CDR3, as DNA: TGTGCCAGTACGGGCCCGAACACTGAAGCTTTCTTT.

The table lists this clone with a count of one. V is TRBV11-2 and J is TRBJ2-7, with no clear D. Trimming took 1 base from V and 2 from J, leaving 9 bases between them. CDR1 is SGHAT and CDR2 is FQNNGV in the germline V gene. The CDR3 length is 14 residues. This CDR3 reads CASSLARAPYEQYF. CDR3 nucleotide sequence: TGTGCCAGCAGCTTAGCTAGGGCCCCCTACGAGCAGTACTTC. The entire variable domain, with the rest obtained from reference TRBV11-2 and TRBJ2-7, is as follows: EAGVAQSPRYKIIEKRQSVAFWCNPISGHATLYWYQQILGQGPKLLIQFQNNGVVDDSQLPKDRFSAERLKGVDSTLKIQPAKLEDSAVYLCASSLARAPYEQYFGPGTRLTVT.

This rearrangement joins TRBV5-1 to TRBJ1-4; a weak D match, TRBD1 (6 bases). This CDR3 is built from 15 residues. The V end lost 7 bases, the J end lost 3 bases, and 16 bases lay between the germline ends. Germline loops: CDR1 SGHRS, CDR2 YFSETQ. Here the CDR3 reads CASAMVGGSNEKLFF. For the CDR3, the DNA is TGCGCCAGCGCCATGGTGGGGGGCTCTAATGAAAAACTGTTTTTT.

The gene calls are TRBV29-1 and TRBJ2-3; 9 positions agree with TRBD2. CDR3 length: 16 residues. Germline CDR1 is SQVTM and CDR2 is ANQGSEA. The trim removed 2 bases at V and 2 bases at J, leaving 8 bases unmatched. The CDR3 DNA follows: TGCAGCGTTGAAAAGACTAGCGGCTACGCCACAGATACGCAGTATTTT. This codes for CSVEKTSGYATDTQYF.

The CDR3 protein is CASSHPGYNQPQHF. DNA of the CDR3: TGTGCCAGCAGTCACCCGGGGTACAATCAGCCCCAGCATTTT. The chain is built from TRBV2 and TRBJ1-5; unclear D gene. V lost 5 bases, J lost 3 bases, and 11 bases lay in between. Germline CDR1 and CDR2: SNHLY and FYNNEI. The CDR3 loop spans 14 amino acids. Complete variable domain (other parts from reference TRBV2 and TRBJ1-5): EPEVTQTPSHQVTQMGQEVILRCVPISNHLYFYWYRQILGQKVEFLVSFYNNEISEKSEIFDDQFSVERPDGSNFTLKIRSTKLEDSAMYFCASSHPGYNQPQHFGDGTRLSIL.

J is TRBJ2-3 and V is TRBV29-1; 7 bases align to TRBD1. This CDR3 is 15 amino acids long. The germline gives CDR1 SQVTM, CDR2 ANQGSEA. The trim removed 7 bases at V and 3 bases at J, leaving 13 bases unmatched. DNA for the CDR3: TGCAGCGGTTGCCGGGACAGCGCCCTTACAGATACGCAGTATTTT. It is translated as CSGCRDSALTDTQYF.

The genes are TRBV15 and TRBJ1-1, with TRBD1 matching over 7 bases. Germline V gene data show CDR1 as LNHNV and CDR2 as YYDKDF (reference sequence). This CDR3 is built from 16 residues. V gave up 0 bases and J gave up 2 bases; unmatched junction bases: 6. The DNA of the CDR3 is TGTGCCACCAGCAGAGATTGGAGACAGGGTAACACTGAAGCTTTCTTT. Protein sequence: CATSRDWRQGNTEAFF.

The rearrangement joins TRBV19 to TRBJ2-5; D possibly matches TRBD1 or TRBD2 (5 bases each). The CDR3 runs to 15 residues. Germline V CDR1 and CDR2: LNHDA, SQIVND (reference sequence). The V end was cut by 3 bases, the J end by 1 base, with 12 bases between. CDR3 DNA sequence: TGTGCCAGTAGTATCCGGGACCAGAGCCAAGAGACCCAGTACTTC. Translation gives CASSIRDQSQETQYF.

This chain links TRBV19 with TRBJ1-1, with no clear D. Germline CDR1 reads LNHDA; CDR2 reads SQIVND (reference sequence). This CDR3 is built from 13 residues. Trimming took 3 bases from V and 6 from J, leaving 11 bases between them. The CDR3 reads CASSMGLTAEAFF. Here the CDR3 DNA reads TGTGCCAGTAGTATGGGGTTGACTGCTGAAGCTTTCTTT.

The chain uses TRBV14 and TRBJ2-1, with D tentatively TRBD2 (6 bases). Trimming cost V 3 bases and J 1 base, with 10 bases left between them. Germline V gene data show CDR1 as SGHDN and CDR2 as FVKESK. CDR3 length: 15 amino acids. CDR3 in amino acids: CASSQLGGSYNEQFF. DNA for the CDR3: TGTGCCAGCAGCCAGTTAGGAGGGTCCTACAATGAGCAGTTCTTC.

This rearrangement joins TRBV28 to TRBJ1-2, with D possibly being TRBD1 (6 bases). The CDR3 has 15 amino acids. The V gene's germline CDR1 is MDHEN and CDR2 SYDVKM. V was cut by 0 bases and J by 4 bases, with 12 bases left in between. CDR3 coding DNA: TGTGCCAGCAGTTTATGGGGCGGACAGATCTATGGCTACACCTTC. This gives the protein CASSLWGGQIYGYTF.

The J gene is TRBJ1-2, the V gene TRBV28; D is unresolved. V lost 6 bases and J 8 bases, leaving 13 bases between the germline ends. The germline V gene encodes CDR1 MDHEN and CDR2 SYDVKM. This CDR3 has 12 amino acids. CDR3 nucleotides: TGTGCCAGCAGCATAGCGAAGGTGGGCTACACCTTC. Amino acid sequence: CASSIAKVGYTF.

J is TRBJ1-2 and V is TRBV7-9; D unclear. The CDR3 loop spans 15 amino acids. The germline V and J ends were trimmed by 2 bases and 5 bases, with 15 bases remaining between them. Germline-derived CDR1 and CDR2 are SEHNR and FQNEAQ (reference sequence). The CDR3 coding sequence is TGTGCCAGCAGCTTAAGCGGCAGGTTCCTATATGGCTACACCTTC. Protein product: CASSLSGRFLYGYTF. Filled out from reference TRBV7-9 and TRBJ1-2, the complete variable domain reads DTGVSQNPRHKITKRGQNVTFRCDPISEHNRLYWYRQTLGQGPEFLTYFQNEAQLEKSRLLSDRFSAERPKGSFSTLEIQRTEQGDSAMYLCASSLSGRFLYGYTFGSGTRLTVV.

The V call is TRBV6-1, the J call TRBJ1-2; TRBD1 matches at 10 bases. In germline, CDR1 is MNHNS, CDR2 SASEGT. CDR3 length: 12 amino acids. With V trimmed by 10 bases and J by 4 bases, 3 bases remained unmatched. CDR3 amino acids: CANRTGGYGYTF. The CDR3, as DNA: TGTGCCAATAGGACAGGGGGCTATGGCTACACCTTC.

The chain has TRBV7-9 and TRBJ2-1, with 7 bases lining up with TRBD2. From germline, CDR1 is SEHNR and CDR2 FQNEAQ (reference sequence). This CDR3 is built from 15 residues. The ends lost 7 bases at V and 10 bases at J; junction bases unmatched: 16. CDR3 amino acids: CASTPSDSGFLEQFF. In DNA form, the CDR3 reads TGTGCCAGCACCCCCTCTGATAGCGGGTTTCTGGAGCAGTTCTTC.

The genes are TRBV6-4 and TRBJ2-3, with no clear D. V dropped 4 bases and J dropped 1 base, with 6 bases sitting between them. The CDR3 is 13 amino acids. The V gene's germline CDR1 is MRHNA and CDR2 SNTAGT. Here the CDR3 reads CASSASRTDTQYF. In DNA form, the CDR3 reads TGTGCCAGCAGTGCCAGCCGCACAGATACGCAGTATTTT.

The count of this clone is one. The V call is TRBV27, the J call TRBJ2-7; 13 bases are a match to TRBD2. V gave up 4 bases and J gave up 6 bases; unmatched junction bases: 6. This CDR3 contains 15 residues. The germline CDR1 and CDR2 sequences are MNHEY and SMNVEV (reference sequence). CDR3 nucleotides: TGTGCCAGCAGTTCTAGACTAGCGGGAGGCGGCGAGCAGTACTTC. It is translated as CASSSRLAGGGEQYF.

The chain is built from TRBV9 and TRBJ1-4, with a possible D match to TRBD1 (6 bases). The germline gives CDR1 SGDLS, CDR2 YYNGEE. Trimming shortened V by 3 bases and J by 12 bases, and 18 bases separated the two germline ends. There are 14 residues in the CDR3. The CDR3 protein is CASSEGDRPRELFF. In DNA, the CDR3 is TGTGCCAGCAGCGAGGGGGACCGCCCTCGGGAACTGTTTTTT.

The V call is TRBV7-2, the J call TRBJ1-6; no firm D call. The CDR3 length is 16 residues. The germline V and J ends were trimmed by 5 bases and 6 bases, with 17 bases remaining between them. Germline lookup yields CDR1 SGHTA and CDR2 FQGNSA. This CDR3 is CASSLGYGKGNSPLHF. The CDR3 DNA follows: TGTGCCAGCAGCCTCGGTTACGGGAAGGGTAATTCACCCCTCCACTTT.

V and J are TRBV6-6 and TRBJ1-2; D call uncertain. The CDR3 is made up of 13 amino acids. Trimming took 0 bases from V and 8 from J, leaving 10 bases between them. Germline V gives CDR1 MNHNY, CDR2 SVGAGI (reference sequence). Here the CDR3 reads CASSYSKEDGYTF. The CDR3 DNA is TGTGCCAGCAGTTACTCGAAGGAAGACGGCTACACCTTC.

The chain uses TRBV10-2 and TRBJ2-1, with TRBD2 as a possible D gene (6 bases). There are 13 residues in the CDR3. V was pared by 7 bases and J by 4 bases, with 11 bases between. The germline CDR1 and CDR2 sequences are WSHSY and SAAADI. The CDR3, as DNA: TGCGCCAGCATTACTAGCAGATACAATGAGCAGTTCTTC. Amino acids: CASITSRYNEQFF.

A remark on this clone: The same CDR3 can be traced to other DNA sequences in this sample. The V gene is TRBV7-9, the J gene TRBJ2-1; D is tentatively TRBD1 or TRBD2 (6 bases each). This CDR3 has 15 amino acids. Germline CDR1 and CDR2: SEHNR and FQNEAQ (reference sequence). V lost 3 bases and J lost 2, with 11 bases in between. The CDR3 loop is CASSFGGRPYNEQFF. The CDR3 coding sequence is TGTGCCAGCAGCTTCGGGGGCCGTCCCTACAATGAGCAGTTCTTC.